A selection of T cell receptor beta chains follows, all from one sample in a study of Ad26.COV2.S vaccination and SARS-CoV-2 variants. The assay was immunoSEQ multiplex PCR, and TCRdb's table has in-frame clones only and misses some. Found here are under 600,000 clones, about nine tenths of them singletons; the top ten hold 1.7%. The sample consisted of peripheral blood, taken in a trial of Ad26.COV2.S vaccine versus placebo. These receptors all come from a person between 18 and 59 years old who received the Ad26.COV2.S COVID-19 vaccine or a placebo. CDR3s include the opening cysteine and the closing phenylalanine or tryptophan. Each record gives: V gene, J gene, clone size, D gene, CDR3 DNA, CDR3 protein. A D gene is named only where the DNA matches it firmly. The listing skips clone size in some rows; elsewhere it reads once, few, many or a size class.

v_gene: TRBV19; j_gene: TRBJ2-3; abundance: .; d_gene: TRBD1; CDR3nt: TGTGCCAGTAGTGAGACAGGGGAAAGCACAGATACGCAGTATTTT; CDR3aa: CASSETGESTDTQYF
v_gene: TRBV7-9; j_gene: TRBJ1-3; abundance: .; d_gene: .; CDR3nt: TGTGCCAGCAGCTTAGGGGGGGACTCTGGAAACACCATATATTTT; CDR3aa: CASSLGGDSGNTIYF
v_gene: TRBV19; j_gene: TRBJ2-1; abundance: .; d_gene: .; CDR3nt: TGTGCCAGTAGTATAGATCTGGCCCCCCGCGCGGCTGAGCAGTTCTTC; CDR3aa: CASSIDLAPRAAEQFF
v_gene: TRBV10-2; j_gene: TRBJ1-6; abundance: once; d_gene: .; CDR3nt: TGCGCCAGCAGCGGAGGAACCTCCTATAATTCACCCCTCCACTTT; CDR3aa: CASSGGTSYNSPLHF
v_gene: TRBV7-9; j_gene: TRBJ2-7; abundance: once; d_gene: .; CDR3nt: TGTGCCAGCAGCTTAGTTGGCCCCTACGAGCAGTACTTC; CDR3aa: CASSLVGPYEQYF
v_gene: TRBV10-1; j_gene: TRBJ1-4; abundance: .; d_gene: TRBD1; CDR3nt: TGCGCCAGCAGCAATCGGGGCAGGGGGCAGGAAGCTAATGAAAAACTGTTTTTT; CDR3aa: CASSNRGRGQEANEKLFF
v_gene: TRBV6-5; j_gene: TRBJ1-6; abundance: .; d_gene: .; CDR3nt: TGTGCCAGCAGTTCTCAGGGGAGGAATTCACCCCTCCACTTT; CDR3aa: CASSSQGRNSPLHF
v_gene: TRBV4-1; j_gene: TRBJ2-7; abundance: .; d_gene: TRBD2; CDR3nt: TGCGCCAGCAGCCAAGGCGGACTAGCGGGATTATTTAGCTCCTACGAGCAGTACTTC; CDR3aa: CASSQGGLAGLFSSYEQYF
v_gene: TRBV19; j_gene: TRBJ1-1; abundance: few; d_gene: .; CDR3nt: TGTGCCAGTACCCCGATCGACCCCATGAACACTGAAGCTTTCTTT; CDR3aa: CASTPIDPMNTEAFF
v_gene: TRBV6-5; j_gene: TRBJ1-4; abundance: .; d_gene: .; CDR3nt: TGTGCCAGCAGCCGAGGGGCAACAGGGTCCCTGCTGCTGTTTTTT; CDR3aa: CASSRGATGSLLLFF
v_gene: TRBV5-1; j_gene: TRBJ1-5; abundance: .; d_gene: .; CDR3nt: TGCGCCAGCAGCTTGGAAGGGGACAATCAGCCCCAGCATTTT; CDR3aa: CASSLEGDNQPQHF
v_gene: TRBV27; j_gene: TRBJ1-3; abundance: .; d_gene: TRBD1; CDR3nt: TGTGCCAGCAGAAGAACAGGGGGCTCTGGAAACACCATATATTTT; CDR3aa: CASRRTGGSGNTIYF
v_gene: TRBV28; j_gene: TRBJ1-5; abundance: .; d_gene: .; CDR3nt: TGTGCCAGCAGTTCCAAACCAGATAGCAATCAGCCCCAGCATTTT; CDR3aa: CASSSKPDSNQPQHF
v_gene: TRBV11-3; j_gene: TRBJ2-1; abundance: .; d_gene: TRBD1; CDR3nt: TGTGCCAGCAGCTGGGGACAGGCGAACAATGAGCAGTTCTTC; CDR3aa: CASSWGQANNEQFF
v_gene: TRBV5-1; j_gene: TRBJ2-5; abundance: .; d_gene: TRBD1; CDR3nt: TGCGCCAGCAGCTTCAACTCCGGGACAGGGAAGCAGACCCAGTACTTC; CDR3aa: CASSFNSGTGKQTQYF
v_gene: TRBV10-2; j_gene: TRBJ1-2; abundance: many; d_gene: .; CDR3nt: TGCGCCAGCAGTGTCGACGGAGACTATGGCTACACCTTC; CDR3aa: CASSVDGDYGYTF
v_gene: TRBV25-1; j_gene: TRBJ1-2; abundance: .; d_gene: .; CDR3nt: TGTGCCAGCAGTGAATTAGGAGGGAACTATGGCTACACCTTC; CDR3aa: CASSELGGNYGYTF
v_gene: TRBV4-1; j_gene: TRBJ1-2; abundance: .; d_gene: .; CDR3nt: TGCGCCAGCATTCAGCCAGGGGCGAGTGGCTACACCTTC; CDR3aa: CASIQPGASGYTF
v_gene: TRBV6-5; j_gene: TRBJ1-1; abundance: .; d_gene: .; CDR3nt: TGTGCCACCGGGACCTTGAACACTGAAGCTTTCTTT; CDR3aa: CATGTLNTEAFF
v_gene: TRBV5-1; j_gene: TRBJ2-7; abundance: .; d_gene: .; CDR3nt: TGCGCCAGCAGCTTGGGTCTTAGCGGCTCCTACGAGCAGTACTTC; CDR3aa: CASSLGLSGSYEQYF
v_gene: TRBV3-1/TRBV3-2; j_gene: TRBJ2-7; abundance: .; d_gene: .; CDR3nt: TGTGCCAGCAGCCAAGACCCCAGGGGGGGCGAAAGGTACGAGCAGTACTTC; CDR3aa: CASSQDPRGGERYEQYF
v_gene: TRBV7-9; j_gene: TRBJ1-1; abundance: .; d_gene: .; CDR3nt: TGTGCCAGCAGCCGACAAGGGGGGTACGGCACTGAAGCTTTCTTT; CDR3aa: CASSRQGGYGTEAFF